The source of this T cell receptor (beta chain) is a study of T cells in Graves' hyperthyroidism and ophthalmopathy. Study background: Peripheral blood specimens were obtained at initial diagnosis, prior to any treatment.

The source material, RNA transcripts, was used to amplify TCR beta CDR3 regions. The primer set for the first-round RT-PCR of the TCR CDR3 was HTBI. TCRdb passed the multiplex PCR reads through MiXCR, listing each CDR3 protein once. Of approximately 630,000 distinct CDR3 sequences listed, about a sixth are singletons. The V end was cut by 0 bases, the J end by 1 base, with 7 bases between. Germline CDR1 SGHRS, CDR2 YFSETQ. The CDR3 sequence is 15 residues long. In its sample, this clonotype was seen many times. Its antigen is still unknown. Study-level results: In the blood, most expanded thyroid clonotypes above 0.001 appeared as well.

Those with hyperthyroidism were 18 to 65 years old, newly diagnosed, and ill for under 2 months. Clinicians diagnosed patients from clinical symptoms, serum thyroxine and TRAb, thyroid ultrasound and orbital computed tomography. V is TRBV5-1 and J is TRBJ2-2, with TRBD1 as a possible D gene (5 bases). The material sequenced was blood. The clonotype was recovered from a woman in her thirties with Graves' hyperthyroidism. The CDR3 DNA is TGCGCCAGCAGCTTGGACAGGTTGAACACCGGGGAGCTGTTTTTT. Amino acid sequence: CASSLDRLNTGELFF.